The following is a T cell receptor (beta chain) sequence with its context. The CDR3 end falls 3 residues outside the read, so it is completed with the germline J gene. This specimen comes from a study of T cells in women clearing cervical HPV infection. Generated by immunoSEQ multiplex PCR, the TCRdb table keeps only in-frame clones and is missing some. The sample has about 48,000 clones, and its top ten clones hold about 1.5%. This CDR3 is 15 amino acids long. Germline values: CDR1 LNHDA, CDR2 SQIVND (reference sequence). The V gene lost 3 bases and the J gene lost 5 bases, with 16 bases spanning the gap.

The sample taken for sequencing was blood buffy coat. This chain joins TRBV19 and TRBJ2-5, with D perhaps matching TRBD1 (6 bases). This TCR was sampled from a woman aged 18 to 75 with a cervical HPV16 infection that either progressed to CIN3+ or cleared (not recorded which). The CDR3 here is CASSMRGTGGETQYF. The sequenced CDR3 bases are TGTGCCAGTAGTATGAGGGGGACGGGCGGGGAGACC.